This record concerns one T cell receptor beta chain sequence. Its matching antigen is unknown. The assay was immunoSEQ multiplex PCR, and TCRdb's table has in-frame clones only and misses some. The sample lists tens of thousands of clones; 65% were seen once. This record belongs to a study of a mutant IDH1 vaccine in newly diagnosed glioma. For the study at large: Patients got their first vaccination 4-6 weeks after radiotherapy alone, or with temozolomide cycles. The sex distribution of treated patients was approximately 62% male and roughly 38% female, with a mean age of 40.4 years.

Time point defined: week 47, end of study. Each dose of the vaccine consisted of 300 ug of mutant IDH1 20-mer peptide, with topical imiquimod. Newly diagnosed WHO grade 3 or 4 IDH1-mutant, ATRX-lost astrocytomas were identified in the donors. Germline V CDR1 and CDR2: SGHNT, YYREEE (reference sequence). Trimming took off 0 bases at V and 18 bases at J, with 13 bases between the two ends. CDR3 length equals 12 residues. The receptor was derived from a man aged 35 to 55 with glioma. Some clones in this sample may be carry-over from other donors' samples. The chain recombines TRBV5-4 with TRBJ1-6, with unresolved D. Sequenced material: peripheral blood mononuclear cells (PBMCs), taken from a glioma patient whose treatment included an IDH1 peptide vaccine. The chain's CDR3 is CASSLGQAVTHF. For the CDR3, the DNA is TGTGCCAGCAGCTTGGGGCAGGCCGTAACCCACTTT. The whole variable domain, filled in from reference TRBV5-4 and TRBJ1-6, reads ETGVTQSPTHLIKTRGQQVTLRCSSQSGHNTVSWYQQALGQGPQFIFQYYREEENGRGNFPPRFSGLQFPNYSSELNVNALELDDSALYLCASSLGQAVTHFGNGTRLTVT.